Below, 27 T cell receptor beta chains from the same sample are listed, as sequenced in a study of T cells in women clearing cervical HPV infection. Repertoires were generated with immunoSEQ multiplex PCR, while TCRdb's copy carries only in-frame clones and drops some. Its clone listing holds 40,000 to 60,000 clones. Sequences were obtained from blood buffy coat. The receptors stem from a woman aged 18-70 years with a cervical HPV16 infection that either progressed to CIN3+ or cleared (not recorded which).

Notes on this clone: The read stops 3 residues short of the end of the CDR3; the missing end is completed from the germline J gene. V is TRBV5-6 and J is TRBJ2-7; D may be TRBD1 (5 bases). The germline CDR1 and CDR2 sequences are SGHDT and YYEEEE. The CDR3 spans 15 residues. Trimming took off 0 bases at V and 0 bases at J, with 10 bases between the two ends. The CDR3 loop reads CASSLGAGPSYEQYF. CDR3 DNA, as far as it was read: TGTGCCAGCAGCTTGGGTGCAGGGCCCTCCTACGAG. Variable domain in full (rest from reference TRBV5-6 and TRBJ2-7): DAGVTQSPTHLIKTRGQQVTLRCSPKSGHDTVSWYQQALGQGPQFIFQYYEEEERQRGNFPDRFSGHQFPNYSSELNVNALLLGDSALYLCASSLGAGPSYEQYFGPGTRLTVT.

As regards this clone: The read terminates 3 residues before the CDR3 end, so the remaining end is supplied by the germline J gene. The chain employs TRBV5-1 and TRBJ1-4; D is ambiguous. The CDR3 runs to 15 residues. Germline lookup yields CDR1 SGHRS and CDR2 YFSETQ. Trimming removed 0 bases at V and 5 bases at J, with 11 bases between. The CDR3 here is CASSLVSGSNEKLFF. CDR3 bases read: TGCGCCAGCAGCTTGGTAAGCGGATCCAATGAAAAA.

On this clone itself: Sequencing ends 3 residues short of the CDR3 end; the germline J gene provides the rest. J is TRBJ2-3 and V is TRBV4-1; tentatively, D is TRBD2 (5 bases). The CDR3 runs to 15 residues. Germline-derived CDR1 and CDR2 are MGHRA and YSYEKL. The V and J ends lost 2 bases and 6 bases respectively, with 15 bases between them. The DNA read from the CDR3 is TGCGCCAGCAGCCAAACCCCGCGGGTCGCGGATACG. Translation gives CASSQTPRVADT. The full CDR3 protein is CASSQTPRVADTQYF.

Comments on this clone: Sequencing ends 3 residues short of the CDR3 end; the germline J gene provides the rest. The chain employs TRBV2 and TRBJ2-5; maybe TRBD1 (7 bases). The CDR3 is made up of 17 amino acids. Germline V gene sequence: CDR1 SNHLY, CDR2 FYNNEI. V lost 8 bases and J lost 2, with 24 bases in between. CDR3 bases read: TGTGCCAGCTTAAGGGGGCCCTTCGGGGGACCTCAAGAGACC. Residues: CASLRGPFGGPQET. The full-length CDR3 reads as CASLRGPFGGPQETQYF.

In the case of this clone: Read data end 3 residues before the CDR3 end; the end is taken from the germline J gene. V and J are TRBV18 and TRBJ1-1; 8 positions match TRBD1. This CDR3 has 14 amino acids. V was clipped by 3 bases and J by 6 bases; unmatched bases: 6. Germline V gene data show CDR1 as KGHSH and CDR2 as LQKENI. CDR3 DNA, as far as it was read: TGTGCCAGCTCACCGGGACAGGTCAGCGCTGAA. Amino acid sequence: CASSPGQVSAE. The entire CDR3 protein reads CASSPGQVSAEAFF.

Notes on this clone: The read stops 3 residues short of the end of the CDR3; the missing end is completed from the germline J gene. V and J are TRBV28 and TRBJ2-7; 9 bases are a match to TRBD1. After removal of 5 bases from V and 2 bases from J, the junction contained 7 bases not matched to a gene. Germline-derived CDR1 and CDR2 are MDHEN and SYDVKM. The CDR3 contains 15 residues. This CDR3 is CASSAPDRGTYEQYF. Partial CDR3 DNA: TGTGCCAGCAGTGCCCCGGACAGGGGAACCTACGAG.

With regard to this clone: The read stops 3 residues short of the end of the CDR3; the missing end is completed from the germline J gene. V gene TRBV5-1 combines with J gene TRBJ2-3, with unresolved D. Trimming stripped 5 bases from V and 6 bases from J, with 13 bases between. The CDR3 runs to 13 residues. The germline V gene encodes CDR1 SGHRS and CDR2 YFSETQ. Partial CDR3 DNA: TGCGCCAGCAGGCCCGTCGCGGAGGATACG. Protein: CASRPVAEDT. The whole CDR3 is CASRPVAEDTQYF.

Regarding this clone: The CDR3 extends 3 residues past the end of the read, so its final part is completed from the germline J gene. This rearrangement joins TRBV25-1 to TRBJ2-1; D possibly corresponds to TRBD1 (6 bases). Between the trimmed V and J ends, which lost 4 bases and 0 bases, there was a span of 25 bases. The CDR3 length is 20 residues. Looked up from germline, CDR1 is MGHDK and CDR2 is SYGVNS. The DNA read from the CDR3 is TGTGCCAGCAGTGTCCAGGGGCGACCTGAGGTAATGAGCTCCTACAATGAG. As protein: CASSVQGRPEVMSSYNE. The full CDR3 protein reads CASSVQGRPEVMSSYNEQFF.

To note about this clone: The sequenced fragment ends 3 residues before the CDR3 boundary, so the rest is inferred from the germline J gene. This rearrangement joins TRBV7-3 to TRBJ2-6; D ambiguous. This CDR3 contains 14 residues. Looked up from germline, CDR1 is SGHTA and CDR2 is FQGTGA. V was cut by 5 bases and J by 0 bases, with 5 bases left in between. The CDR3 DNA, read in part, is TGTGCCAGCAGCATCGGCTCTGGGGCCAACGTC. Translation gives CASSIGSGANV. The whole CDR3 is CASSIGSGANVLTF.

On this clone itself: The missing CDR3 end, 3 residues past where the read stops, is filled in from the germline J gene. J is TRBJ1-5 and V is TRBV7-2; TRBD1 might be the D (5 bases). The CDR3 contains 15 residues. Germline V gives CDR1 SGHTA, CDR2 FQGNSA. The ends were cut back, 1 base at V and 6 bases at J, with 13 bases in the middle. CDR3 sequence reads: CASSLGRLGGQPQHF. CDR3 DNA, as far as it was read: TGTGCCAGCAGCTTAGGTCGTTTGGGGGGTCAGCCC.

In regard to this clone: The read ends 3 residues before the CDR3 terminus; that terminus is restored from the germline J gene. This chain joins TRBV20-1 and TRBJ2-2; 8 bases agree with TRBD2. Germline V gene data show CDR1 as DFQATT and CDR2 as SNEGSKA (reference sequence). V lost 0 bases to trimming and J lost 2 bases; unmatched junction nucleotides: 11. This CDR3 is 18 amino acids long. The CDR3 is CSARDSGSGATNTGELFF. The CDR3 bases that were read are TGCAGTGCTAGAGATAGTGGTAGCGGGGCAACTAACACCGGGGAG.

Regarding this clone: The read is 3 residues too short to cover the CDR3 end, so that end is filled in from the germline J gene. The chain couples TRBV7-9 to TRBJ2-3; TRBD2 might be the D (7 bases). Germline V gene data show CDR1 as SEHNR and CDR2 as FQNEAQ (reference sequence). CDR3 length: 14 residues. CDR3 bases read: TGTGCCAGCAGCTTAGGGGGGGGCGGCCAGCCG. Protein: CASSLGGGGQP. The CDR3 reads in full as CASSLGGGGQPQYF.

Points on this clone: The CDR3 goes on 3 residues after the read ends, and that part is filled in from the germline J gene. The gene calls are TRBV30 and TRBJ2-3; 14 bases map to TRBD2. CDR3 length equals 16 residues. Germline V gene data show CDR1 as GTSNPN and CDR2 as SVGIG (reference sequence). The V gene end was trimmed by 1 base and the J gene end by 7 bases; junction bases not matched to a gene: 7. The part of the CDR3 DNA that was read is TGTGCCTGGAGTGCCTCAGGACTAGCGGGGGGACATACG. This translates into CAWSASGLAGGHT. The full CDR3 protein reads CAWSASGLAGGHTQYF. Combining the CDR3 with reference TRBV30 and TRBJ2-3 gives the whole variable domain SQTIHQWPATLVQPVGSPLSLECTVEGTSNPNLYWYRQAAGRGLQLLFYSVGIGQISSEVPQNLSASRPQDRQFILSSKKLLLSDSGFYLCAWSASGLAGGHTQYFGPGTRLTVL.

With respect to this clone: The read gets to within 3 residues of the CDR3 end, and the germline J gene fills in the rest. The gene calls are TRBV5-1 and TRBJ2-1, with D possibly matching TRBD2 (5 bases). Germline V gene data show CDR1 as SGHRS and CDR2 as YFSETQ. V was cut by 0 bases and J by 4 bases, with 17 bases left in between. This CDR3 comprises 17 residues. The sequenced CDR3 bases are TGCGCCAGCAGCTTGGTAGGACTCGACCGGGGTTACAATGAG. Its translation is CASSLVGLDRGYNE. The full CDR3 protein is CASSLVGLDRGYNEQFF.

With regard to this clone: Coverage ceases 3 residues before the CDR3 finishes, and the germline J gene fills in the end. This chain connects TRBV2 to TRBJ2-3, with D tentatively TRBD1 (6 bases). CDR1 is SNHLY, CDR2 FYNNEI, per germline. The CDR3 has 14 amino acids. Partial CDR3 DNA: TGTGCCAGCAGTGGGGTTGGGGGCAATCAGCCG. Its translation is CASSGVGGNQP. The whole CDR3 reads CASSGVGGNQPQYF.

Regarding this clone: The read ends 3 residues early relative to the CDR3; the germline J gene fills the gap. This sequence joins TRBV19 and TRBJ1-2; 7 bases fit TRBD1. The germline CDR1 and CDR2 sequences are LNHDA and SQIVND (reference sequence). CDR3 size: 14 residues. CDR3 region: CASSINRGTDTYTF. CDR3 DNA (partial): TGTGCCAGTAGTATCAACAGGGGCACAGATACC.

As to this clone: Read data end 3 residues before the CDR3 end; the end is taken from the germline J gene. The chain links TRBV19 to TRBJ1-5; D may be TRBD1 (5 bases). Trimming took 4 bases from V and 3 from J, leaving 16 bases between them. The CDR3 runs to 16 residues. CDR1 is LNHDA and CDR2 is SQIVND in the germline V gene (reference sequence). The CDR3: CASSSGVRGLNQPQHF. CDR3 bases read: TGTGCCAGTAGTAGTGGTGTGAGGGGACTCAATCAGCCC.

With regard to this clone: A read error may produce the germline difference seen at one junction end. The read comes to an end 3 residues before the CDR3 does, leaving the germline J gene to fill in the end. Other DNA sequences of this sample code for an identical CDR3. This chain connects TRBV16 to TRBJ1-3, with TRBD1 as a possible D gene (6 bases). CDR1 and CDR2 from the germline V gene are KGHSY and FQNENV. The length of the CDR3 is 17 residues. The CDR3 reads CASSADLRGSIGNTIYF. The sequenced part of the CDR3 DNA is TGTGCCAGCAGCGCCGACCTCAGGGGCTCCATTGGAAACACA.

With respect to this clone: Read data end 3 residues before the CDR3 end; the end is taken from the germline J gene. The chain is built from TRBV20-1 and TRBJ2-1; 7 bases are shared with TRBD1. Trimming took 3 bases from V and 0 from J; bases not matched to a gene: 8. The CDR3 totals 16 residues. Germline V gives CDR1 DFQATT, CDR2 SNEGSKA (reference sequence). The part of the CDR3 DNA that was read is TGCAGTGCTAGGGGTGACAGGGATTCCTCCTACAATGAG. Amino acid sequence: CSARGDRDSSYNE. The whole CDR3 protein reads CSARGDRDSSYNEQFF.

About this clone: The CDR3 goes on 3 residues after the read ends, and that part is filled in from the germline J gene. The chain joins TRBV7-6 to TRBJ2-3; D call uncertain. V was shortened by 3 bases and J by 2 bases, with 12 bases between the two germline ends. CDR3 size: 15 residues. Per the germline V gene, CDR1 is SGHVS and CDR2 is FNYEAQ. The DNA read from the CDR3 is TGTGCCAGCAGCTTTGGTCAACCAGTCACAGATACG. The encoded protein is CASSFGQPVTDT. The CDR3 in full is CASSFGQPVTDTQYF.

As to this clone: The observed sequence ends 3 residues before the CDR3 terminus, with the missing tail filled in from the germline J gene. The chain uses TRBV14 and TRBJ2-3; D unresolved. The germline V and J ends were trimmed by 0 bases and 2 bases, with 12 bases remaining between them. The CDR3 runs to 16 residues. The germline CDR1 and CDR2 sequences are SGHDN and FVKESK. CDR3 sequence: CASSQDLGGPTDTQYF. The DNA read from the CDR3 is TGTGCCAGCAGCCAAGATCTTGGCGGCCCCACAGATACG.

A note on this clone: Read coverage stops 3 residues before the CDR3 terminus; the germline J gene supplies the remainder. V and J are TRBV20-1 and TRBJ1-1; D is uncertain. The CDR3 spans 14 residues. Germline loops: CDR1 DFQATT, CDR2 SNEGSKA (reference sequence). The ends were cut back, 3 bases at V and 4 bases at J, with 15 bases in the middle. CDR3 loop: CSASPAVGSTEAFF. The CDR3 bases that were read are TGCAGTGCTAGCCCCGCGGTGGGTAGCACTGAA.

The CDR3 sequence is CSSQGLAGGNNEQFF. CDR3 DNA (partial): TGCAGCTCACAGGGACTAGCGGGGGGTAACAATGAG. This chain uses TRBV29-1 with TRBJ2-1; 15 nucleotides align to TRBD2. The read finishes 3 residues shy of the CDR3 end, and the germline J gene is used to complete it. Losses at the gene ends were 8 bases for V and 5 bases for J; bases not matched to a gene: 7. Germline CDR1 SQVTM, CDR2 ANQGSEA. The CDR3 loop spans 15 amino acids.

With respect to this clone: The DNA ends 3 residues before the CDR3 does, and the rest of the CDR3 is filled in from the germline J gene. The chain recombines TRBV20-1 with TRBJ2-7; D gene unclear. The ends were cut back, 0 bases at V and 5 bases at J, with 17 bases in the middle. CDR3 length equals 15 residues. Germline V gene lookup returns CDR1 DFQATT and CDR2 SNEGSKA (reference sequence). The covered CDR3 bases are TGCAGTGCTAGAGATCTTCGAAGGCAACCCAACGAG. It is translated as CSARDLRRQPNE. The whole CDR3 reads CSARDLRRQPNEQYF.

With regard to this clone: The read gets to within 3 residues of the CDR3 end, and the germline J gene fills in the rest. This chain connects TRBV20-1 to TRBJ2-2; maybe TRBD2 (7 bases). Germline values: CDR1 DFQATT, CDR2 SNEGSKA (reference sequence). The CDR3 is 15 residues long. Incomplete CDR3 DNA: TGCAGTGCTAGGTTAGGGGGGGGCGGTCGAGAAAAG. This gives the protein CSARLGGGGREK. The whole CDR3 sequence reads CSARLGGGGREKLFF.

On this clone: Sequencing ends 3 residues short of the CDR3 end; the germline J gene provides the rest. The chain combines TRBV6-1 with TRBJ1-2; D gene ambiguous. Germline CDR1 and CDR2: MNHNS and SASEGT. The CDR3 is 14 residues long. CDR3 loop: CASSEGAVNQPYTF. CDR3 bases read: TGTGCCAGCAGTGAAGGGGCAGTCAATCAGCCC.

A note on this clone: The sequenced fragment ends 3 residues before the CDR3 boundary, so the rest is inferred from the germline J gene. The rearrangement links TRBV5-1 to TRBJ2-7, with TRBD1 as a possible D gene (6 bases). The CDR3 has 14 residues. V lost 1 base and J lost 2, with 10 bases in between. Germline V gene data show CDR1 as SGHRS and CDR2 as YFSETQ. CDR3 bases read: TGCGCCAGCAGCTTGTATGGGGGCCCCTACGAG. It is translated as CASSLYGGPYE. Given in full, the CDR3 is CASSLYGGPYEQYF.